This T cell receptor (beta chain) was captured by sequencing in a study of control samples from healthy donors and cancer patients. TCRdb's copy holds only in-frame clones and misses some; the assay was immunoSEQ multiplex PCR. The profile shows about 82,000 clones, roughly 90% of them singletons. The CDR3 covers 15 residues. CDR1 is SEHNR and CDR2 is FQNEAQ in the germline V gene (reference sequence). Trimming pared 4 bases from V and 1 base from J, leaving 10 bases between. This TCR was recovered from a man aged 50 to 60 in good health. The sample was blood. The chain uses TRBV7-9 and TRBJ1-4; no definite D call. DNA for the CDR3: TGTGCCAGCAGCTCCCGGACTGGAACTAATGAAAAACTGTTTTTT. Amino acids: CASSSRTGTNEKLFF. Filled out from reference TRBV7-9 and TRBJ1-4, the complete variable domain reads DTGVSQNPRHKITKRGQNVTFRCDPISEHNRLYWYRQTLGQGPEFLTYFQNEAQLEKSRLLSDRFSAERPKGSFSTLEIQRTEQGDSAMYLCASSSRTGTNEKLFFGSGTQLSVL.